This passage covers 21 T cell receptor beta chains from one sample sequenced in a study of preoperative IRX-2 immunotherapy in early breast cancer. Clones were read by immunoSEQ multiplex PCR, and TCRdb kept only the in-frame ones, dropping some. Seen here are 20,000 to 30,000 clones, about four fifths observed once, and the top ten hold approximately 2.2%. Described treatment: preoperative locoregional IRX-2 cytokine immunotherapy. The source material was lymph node tissue, sampled before IRX-2 immunotherapy. These receptors were obtained from a human donor with breast cancer.

V gene TRBV7-7 combines with J gene TRBJ1-6, with a possible D match to TRBD1 (6 bases). The CDR3 has 15 amino acids. Germline CDR1 is SSHAT and CDR2 is FNYEAQ (reference sequence). Between the trimmed V and J ends, which lost 2 bases and 9 bases, there was a span of 14 bases. The CDR3 protein is CASSLRGAGVSPLHF. CDR3 in DNA: TGTGCCAGCAGCTTACGGGGGGCTGGGGTTTCACCCCTCCACTTT. The full variable domain, completed using reference TRBV7-7 and TRBJ1-6, is GAGVSQSPRYKVTKRGQDVTLRCDPISSHATLYWYQQALGQGPEFLTYFNYEAQPDKSGLPSDRFSAERPEGSISTLTIQRTEQRDSAMYRCASSLRGAGVSPLHFGNGTRLTVT.

The chain has TRBV22-1 and TRBJ1-3. TRBV22-1 is recorded as a pseudogene. This CDR3 has 14 amino acids. CDR3 amino acids: CASSPGGSGNTIYF. The DNA for the CDR3 is TGTGCCAGCAGCCCTGGGGGGTCTGGAAACACCATATATTTT.

J is TRBJ1-4 and V is TRBV7-8; D perhaps matches TRBD1 (6 bases). Trimming removed 3 bases from V and 2 bases from J, with 7 bases in between. This CDR3 spans 14 amino acids. Germline values: CDR1 SGHVS, CDR2 FQNEAQ. CDR3 nucleotide sequence: TGTGCCAGCAGCTTGGGGGGCACTAATGAAAAACTGTTTTTT. Residues: CASSLGGTNEKLFF.

The chain couples TRBV28 to TRBJ1-4; D perhaps matches TRBD1 (6 bases). Trimming removed 2 bases at V and 2 bases at J, with 6 bases between. The germline V gene has CDR1 MDHEN and CDR2 SYDVKM. CDR3 length equals 14 residues. The CDR3 DNA follows: TGTGCCAGCAGTTTAGGACAGACTAATGAAAAACTGTTTTTT. Translation: CASSLGQTNEKLFF. The complete variable domain, with remaining parts taken from reference TRBV28 and TRBJ1-4, reads DVKVTQSSRYLVKRTGEKVFLECVQDMDHENMFWYRQDPGLGLRLIYFSYDVKMKEKGDIPEGYSVSREKKERFSLILESASTNQTSMYLCASSLGQTNEKLFFGSGTQLSVL.

The CDR3 region is CASSPTEDTQYF. CDR3 nucleotides: TGTGCCAGCTCCCCGACGGAGGATACGCAGTATTTT. V gene TRBV6-8 combines with J gene TRBJ2-3, with D uncertain. Germline V gene sequence: CDR1 MNHGY, CDR2 SAAAGT. V was trimmed by 8 bases and J by 6 bases, leaving 12 bases between them. The CDR3 has 12 residues.

The chain couples TRBV11-3 to TRBJ2-6; 8 bases line up with TRBD1. The CDR3 loop spans 16 amino acids. V trimming: 5 bases; J trimming: 2 bases; junction bases outside the gene matches: 5. Germline CDR1 and CDR2: SGHNT and YENEEA. The CDR3 reads CASSPQTGAGANVLTF. For the CDR3, the DNA is TGTGCCAGCAGCCCGCAGACAGGGGCTGGGGCCAACGTCCTGACTTTC.

The chain carries TRBV11-3 and TRBJ1-6, with 10 bases that match TRBD1. V was clipped by 3 bases and J by 10 bases; unmatched bases: 6. The CDR3 spans 15 residues. CDR1 and CDR2 from the germline V gene are SGHNT and YENEEA. The CDR3: CASSLAGTGESPLHF. CDR3 nucleotides: TGTGCCAGCAGCTTGGCCGGGACAGGGGAGTCACCCCTCCACTTT.

The rearrangement links TRBV6-8 to TRBJ2-1; TRBD1 agrees at 8 bases. The CDR3 loop spans 16 amino acids. The J segment lost 9 bases and the V segment lost 6 bases, leaving 16 bases of the junction unmatched. CDR1 is MNHGY, CDR2 SAAAGT, per germline. Here the CDR3 reads CASRGQGGMYLGEQFF. For the CDR3, the DNA is TGTGCCAGCAGAGGACAGGGTGGAATGTATTTAGGTGAGCAGTTCTTC.

The V and J genes are TRBV6-8 and TRBJ2-6; 12 bases fit TRBD1. This CDR3 is built from 15 residues. Germline assignment: CDR1 MNHGY and CDR2 SAAAGT. Trimming at V came to 10 bases and at J to 2 bases, leaving 3 bases not matched to a gene. This CDR3 is CATGQGAAGANVLTF. CDR3 DNA sequence: TGTGCCACGGGACAGGGGGCGGCTGGGGCCAACGTCCTGACTTTC.

This chain links TRBV28 with TRBJ1-3; D unresolved. Trimming removed 1 base at V and 0 bases at J, with 10 bases between. Germline CDR1 is MDHEN and CDR2 is SYDVKM. The CDR3 spans 16 residues. CDR3 protein: CASSLYDRFSGNTIYF. CDR3 coding DNA: TGTGCCAGCAGTTTATACGACCGGTTCTCTGGAAACACCATATATTTT.

The rearrangement joins TRBV11-3 to TRBJ1-1; 7 positions match TRBD1. J gave up 2 bases and V 4 bases, and 7 bases lay outside the gene matches. Germline CDR1 reads SGHNT; CDR2 reads YENEEA. The CDR3 covers 15 residues. This chain's CDR3 is CASSSGQTFNTEAFF. The CDR3 bases are TGTGCCAGCAGCTCGGGACAGACTTTTAACACTGAAGCTTTCTTT.

V gene TRBV28 combines with J gene TRBJ1-3, with no clear D. The CDR3 totals 14 residues. CDR1 MDHEN and CDR2 SYDVKM come from the germline V gene. Trimming shortened V by 5 bases and J by 5 bases, and 13 bases separated the two germline ends. Written as DNA, the CDR3 is TGTGCCAGCAGTACCTCGGACGTCCGAAACACCATATATTTT. This gives the protein CASSTSDVRNTIYF.

There are a few counts of this clone. The chain combines TRBV11-3 with TRBJ1-6; D remains unclear. The germline V gene encodes CDR1 SGHNT and CDR2 YENEEA. This CDR3 has 15 residues. Trimming left V 5 bases short and J 9 bases short, with 17 bases between. The CDR3 sequence: CASSPAGLGASPLHF. The CDR3, as DNA: TGTGCCAGCAGCCCGGCGGGGTTGGGAGCTTCACCCCTCCACTTT. Combining the CDR3 with reference TRBV11-3 and TRBJ1-6 gives the whole variable domain EAGVVQSPRYKIIEKKQPVAFWCNPISGHNTLYWYLQNLGQGPELLIRYENEEAVDDSQLPKDRFSAERLKGVDSTLKIQPAELGDSAVYLCASSPAGLGASPLHFGNGTRLTVT.

The V and J genes are TRBV5-1 and TRBJ2-3; 9 bases are a match to TRBD1. CDR3 size: 15 residues. Germline assignment: CDR1 SGHRS and CDR2 YFSETQ. V trimming: 7 bases; J trimming: 1 base; junction bases outside the gene matches: 7. The CDR3 sequence: CASGSRTGGTDTQYF. The CDR3 DNA reads as TGCGCCAGCGGATCCCGGACAGGGGGCACAGATACGCAGTATTTT.

In nucleotides, the CDR3 is TGTGCCAGCAGTTCAGGGGGCTTGACAGATACGCAGTATTTT. Encoded protein: CASSSGGLTDTQYF. The chain joins TRBV28 to TRBJ2-3, with 8 bases that match TRBD1. Looked up from germline, CDR1 is MDHEN and CDR2 is SYDVKM. CDR3 length: 14 residues. V dropped 4 bases and J dropped 3; count of bases not matched to a gene: 3.

This chain uses TRBV6-8 with TRBJ1-2, with 8 bases aligning to TRBD1. The V and J ends lost 3 bases and 1 base, in that order; junction bases with no gene match: 1. The CDR3 spans 14 residues. Germline values: CDR1 MNHGY, CDR2 SAAAGT. The CDR3 DNA reads as TGTGCCAGCAGTTATGGACAGGGTAACTATGGCTACACCTTC. Translation gives CASSYGQGNYGYTF.

This clone was counted a few times. This sequence joins TRBV18 and TRBJ2-1; D remains ambiguous. The V gene's germline CDR1 is KGHSH and CDR2 LQKENI. This CDR3 is 13 amino acids long. V shed 5 bases and J shed 9 bases, with 14 bases lying between them. The CDR3 spells CASSSLERSEQFF. DNA of the CDR3: TGTGCCAGCTCATCCCTAGAAAGGAGTGAGCAGTTCTTC.

The V gene is TRBV29-1, the J gene TRBJ2-2; possible D gene TRBD2, 5 bases. The CDR3 loop spans 14 amino acids. The germline V gene encodes CDR1 SQVTM and CDR2 ANQGSEA. V was pared by 4 bases and J by 4 bases, with 13 bases between. Written as DNA, the CDR3 is TGCAGCGTTGCAACGGGGTTGGTCACCGGGGAGCTGTTTTTT. Translated: CSVATGLVTGELFF.

The chain has TRBV6-8 and TRBJ1-1; D gene unclear. Germline lookup yields CDR1 MNHGY and CDR2 SAAAGT. The V gene lost 0 bases and the J gene lost 2 bases, with 7 bases spanning the gap. The CDR3 is 14 residues long. CDR3 DNA: TGTGCCAGCAGTTACTCGCCGAGCAACACTGAAGCTTTCTTT. Protein sequence: CASSYSPSNTEAFF.

This chain links TRBV6-8 with TRBJ1-1; D is ambiguous. With 7 bases removed from V and 3 bases from J, the gap between germline ends came to 9 bases. The germline V gene has CDR1 MNHGY and CDR2 SAAAGT. CDR3 length equals 12 residues. CDR3 loop: CASIDSYTEAFF. CDR3 coding DNA: TGTGCCAGCATTGATTCCTACACTGAAGCTTTCTTT.

The rearrangement links TRBV28 to TRBJ2-7; the match to TRBD2 covers 10 bases. This CDR3 has 15 residues. Germline CDR1 and CDR2: MDHEN and SYDVKM. After removal of 2 bases from V and 5 bases from J, the junction contained 6 bases not matched to a gene. As DNA, the CDR3 is TGTGCCAGCAGTTTACCCCCCGGGACTAGCGACGAGCAGTACTTC. Protein sequence: CASSLPPGTSDEQYF. The whole variable domain, filled in from reference TRBV28 and TRBJ2-7, reads DVKVTQSSRYLVKRTGEKVFLECVQDMDHENMFWYRQDPGLGLRLIYFSYDVKMKEKGDIPEGYSVSREKKERFSLILESASTNQTSMYLCASSLPPGTSDEQYFGPGTRLTVT.